The rows below give T cell receptor beta chains drawn from one sample of a study of PD-L1 blockade in urothelial cancer. Only in-frame clones appear in the TCRdb table, and some are missing; sequencing was by immunoSEQ multiplex PCR. Among about 81,000 clones listed, roughly nine tenths were seen once. The source was PBMCs, collected around atezolizumab (anti-PD-L1) treatment. All receptors come from a man between 60 and 75 years old with urothelial cancer. Each CDR3 is given with its conserved first and last residue. A D gene is named only where the DNA matches it firmly. Only part of the rows carry a size: once, few, many, or a class if the clone is expanded.

cdr3_aa	cdr3_nt	d_call	j_call	clone_size	v_call	cdr3_length
CASSSRPGTGELFF	TGTGCCAGCAGCTCCCGCCCCGGCACCGGGGAGCTGTTTTTT	-	TRBJ2-2	-	TRBV7-2	14
CASSEHMNTEAFF	TGTGCCAGCAGCGAACATATGAACACTGAAGCTTTCTTT	-	TRBJ1-1	-	TRBV7-3	13
CASSLNRGYEQFF	TGTGCCAGCAGCTTGAACAGGGGTTATGAGCAGTTCTTC	TRBD1	TRBJ2-1	-	TRBV5-4	13
CASCRSGGAGNEQFF	TGTGCCAGCTGTCGTAGCGGGGGGGCAGGGAATGAGCAGTTCTTC	TRBD2	TRBJ2-1	few	TRBV27	15
CASSQDPGRNTEAFF	TGCGCCAGCAGCCAAGATCCAGGGCGCAACACTGAAGCTTTCTTT	-	TRBJ1-1	few	TRBV4-1	15
CAWSASGVFRDTQYF	TGTGCCTGGAGTGCTAGCGGGGTCTTTCGAGATACGCAGTATTTT	TRBD2	TRBJ2-3	-	TRBV30	15
CLGGAQYNEQFF	TGTCTAGGGGGGGCGCAGTACAATGAGCAGTTCTTC	-	TRBJ2-1	-	TRBV7-9	12
CASSIYSSSKGYTF	TGTGCCAGTAGTATATACAGCTCTTCTAAGGGCTACACCTTC	-	TRBJ1-2	-	TRBV19	14
CASSETGVNSPLHF	TGTGCCAGCAGTGAAACAGGGGTAAATTCACCCCTCCACTTT	TRBD1	TRBJ1-6	-	TRBV2	14
CAWRADRMSTDTQYF	TGTGCCTGGAGGGCCGACAGGATGAGCACAGATACGCAGTATTTT	-	TRBJ2-3	-	TRBV30	15
CASWGGDYGYTF	TGTGCCAGTTGGGGCGGGGACTATGGCTACACCTTC	-	TRBJ1-2	-	TRBV6-5	12
CASRLRLRDKGSLGETQYF	TGTGCCAGCAGGTTACGACTTCGGGACAAAGGTAGCTTGGGAGAGACCCAGTACTTC	-	TRBJ2-5	-	TRBV5-6	19
CSVWWDSEQFF	TGCAGCGTTTGGTGGGACTCGGAGCAGTTCTTC	-	TRBJ2-1	-	TRBV29-1	11
CASSQGAGGETQYF	TGCGCCAGCAGCCAAGGGGCAGGGGGAGAGACCCAGTACTTC	TRBD1	TRBJ2-5	-	TRBV4-3	14
CASSPYGGDTEAFF	TGTGCCAGCTCACCGTATGGGGGGGACACTGAAGCTTTCTTT	-	TRBJ1-1	-	TRBV18	14
CASSRNVEGYREAFF	TGCGCCAGCAGCCGGAACGTAGAGGGATATCGAGAAGCTTTCTTT	-	TRBJ1-1	-	TRBV5-1	15
CASSFLYGEAKNIQYF	TGTGCCAGCAGCTTCCTATATGGAGAGGCCAAAAACATTCAGTACTTC	-	TRBJ2-4	-	TRBV7-8	16